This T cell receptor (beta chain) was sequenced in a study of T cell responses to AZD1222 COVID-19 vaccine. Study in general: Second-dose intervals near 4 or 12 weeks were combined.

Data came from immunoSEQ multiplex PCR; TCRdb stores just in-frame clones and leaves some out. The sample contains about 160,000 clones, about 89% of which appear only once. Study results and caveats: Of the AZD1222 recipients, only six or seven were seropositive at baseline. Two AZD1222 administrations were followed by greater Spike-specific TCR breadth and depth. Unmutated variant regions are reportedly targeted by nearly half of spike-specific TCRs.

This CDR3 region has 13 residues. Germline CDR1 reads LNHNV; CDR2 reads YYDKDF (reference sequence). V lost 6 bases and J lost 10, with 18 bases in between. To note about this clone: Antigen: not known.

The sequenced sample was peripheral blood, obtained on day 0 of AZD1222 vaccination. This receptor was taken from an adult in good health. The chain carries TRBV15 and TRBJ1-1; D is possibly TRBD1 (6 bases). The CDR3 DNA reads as TGTGCCACCAGAGAAGACAGGACTTTCGGAGCTTTCTTT. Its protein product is CATREDRTFGAFF.